One sample yielded the 6 T cell receptor beta chains listed below, sequenced in a study of T cells in Graves' hyperthyroidism and ophthalmopathy. Amplification yielded TCR beta CDR3 regions, with RNA transcripts as the source. A first-round RT-PCR of the TCR CDR3 used the HTBI primer set. TCRdb processed the multiplex PCR reads anew with MiXCR; each CDR3 protein has one entry. The sample contains a few hundred thousand distinct CDR3 sequences, about 16% of which appear only once. The sample taken for sequencing was blood. The source of these receptors is a woman in her 40s with Graves' ophthalmopathy.

The J gene is TRBJ1-6, the V gene TRBV3-1; 8 nucleotides align to TRBD1. The V gene's germline CDR1 is LGHDT and CDR2 YNNKEL (reference sequence). Trimming took 4 bases from V and 4 from J; bases not matched to a gene: 6. This CDR3 region has 16 residues. The CDR3 sequence: CASSLQWTGYNSPLHF. The CDR3 DNA reads TGTGCCAGCAGCCTCCAGTGGACAGGGTATAATTCACCCCTCCACTTT.

This chain links TRBV12-3 or TRBV12-4 with TRBJ2-1; the D gene could be TRBD1 or TRBD2 (5 bases each). The CDR3 spans 15 residues. Trimming removed 1 base at V and 5 bases at J, with 12 bases between. The CDR3: CASSLGGRDHNEQFF. CDR3 nucleotide sequence: TGTGCCAGCAGTTTAGGTGGCAGGGACCACAATGAGCAGTTCTTC.

This clonotype was detected only a few times. The CDR3 DNA follows: TGCGCCAGCAGCGGGGGGGGACTAGCGGGAGAACAGCAGTTCTTC. Amino acids: CASSGGGLAGEQQFF. The chain joins TRBV10-1 to TRBJ2-1, with 14 bases lining up with TRBD2. Germline V gives CDR1 WNHNN, CDR2 SYGVQD (reference sequence). This CDR3 spans 15 amino acids. V lost 6 bases, J lost 11 bases, and 9 bases stayed unmatched.

This clonotype was seen at least ten times. The chain has TRBV6-1 and TRBJ2-2; unclear D gene. Germline assignment: CDR1 MNHNS and CDR2 SASEGT. V dropped 5 bases and J dropped 3 bases, with 10 bases sitting between them. This CDR3 spans 14 amino acids. The CDR3 DNA follows: TGTGCCAGCAGTTCCGGACGAGACACCGGGGAGCTGTTTTTT. It specifies CASSSGRDTGELFF.

This clonotype was recorded at least ten times. The chain couples TRBV7-3 to TRBJ2-3; TRBD2 agrees at 14 bases. Germline CDR1 SGHTA, CDR2 FQGTGA. CDR3 length: 20 residues. V lost 4 bases and J lost 2; bases outside the gene matches: 14. CDR3 sequence: CASSSYRLAGGPVVTDTQYF. The CDR3 coding sequence is TGTGCCAGCAGCTCCTACCGACTAGCGGGAGGGCCGGTAGTCACAGATACGCAGTATTTT.

Only a few counts were recorded for this clonotype. The CDR3: CASSLRSGRTDTQYF. The DNA of the CDR3 is TGTGCCAGCAGCCTACGCAGCGGCCGCACAGATACGCAGTATTTT. The gene calls are TRBV7-3 and TRBJ2-3; TRBD2 is a possible D gene (5 bases). With 5 bases removed from V and 1 base from J, the gap between germline ends came to 13 bases. Germline CDR1 reads SGHTA; CDR2 reads FQGTGA. CDR3 size: 15 residues.